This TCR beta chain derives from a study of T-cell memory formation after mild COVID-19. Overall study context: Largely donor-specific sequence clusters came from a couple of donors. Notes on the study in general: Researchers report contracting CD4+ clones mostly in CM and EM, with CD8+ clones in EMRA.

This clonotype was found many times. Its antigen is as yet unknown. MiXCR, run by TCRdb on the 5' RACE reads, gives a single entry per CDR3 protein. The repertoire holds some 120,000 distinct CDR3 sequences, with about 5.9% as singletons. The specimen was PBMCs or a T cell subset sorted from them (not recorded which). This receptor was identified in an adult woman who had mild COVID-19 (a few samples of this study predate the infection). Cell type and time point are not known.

The CDR3 spells CASSSGSGEGEQFF. The CDR3 DNA reads as TGTGCCAGCTCCTCTGGCAGCGGGGAGGGGGAGCAGTTCTTC. V and J are TRBV7-3 and TRBJ2-1, with 7 bases aligning to TRBD2. In germline, CDR1 is SGHTA, CDR2 FQGTGA. V dropped 8 bases and J dropped 10; count of bases not matched to a gene: 14. This CDR3 is built from 14 residues.